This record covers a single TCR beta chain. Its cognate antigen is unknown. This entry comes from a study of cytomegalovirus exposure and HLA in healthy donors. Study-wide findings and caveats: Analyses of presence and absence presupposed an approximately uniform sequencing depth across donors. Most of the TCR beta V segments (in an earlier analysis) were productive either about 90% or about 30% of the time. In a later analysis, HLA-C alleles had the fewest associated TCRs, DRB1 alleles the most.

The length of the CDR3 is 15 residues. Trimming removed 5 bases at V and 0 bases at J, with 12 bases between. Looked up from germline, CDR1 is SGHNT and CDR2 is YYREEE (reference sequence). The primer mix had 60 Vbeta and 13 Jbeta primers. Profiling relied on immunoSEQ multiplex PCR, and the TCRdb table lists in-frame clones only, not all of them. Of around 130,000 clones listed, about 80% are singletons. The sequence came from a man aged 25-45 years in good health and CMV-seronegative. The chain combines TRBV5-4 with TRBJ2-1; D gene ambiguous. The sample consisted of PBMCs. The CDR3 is CASSSNFGSYNEQFF. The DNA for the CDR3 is TGTGCCAGCAGTTCGAACTTCGGCTCCTACAATGAGCAGTTCTTC.